One TCR beta chain is described in this entry. The antigen it recognizes is unknown. Per-base quality was not reported, and no clone a single base away is much larger than it. Read against the paper, the sample's time point label means: approximately 25 months on ibrutinib. Roughly 2 micrograms of genomic DNA were extracted from cryopreserved PBMCs for TCR beta library preparation. Longitudinal blood samples from CLL patients on ibrutinib monotherapy underwent high-throughput TCR beta sequencing. Patients were enrolled in a phase 2 open-label single-center ibrutinib monotherapy trial. This sample is part of a study of cytotoxic CD8 clonotypes in ibrutinib-treated CLL (dated by TCRdb to 2020 to 2022). For the wider study: The cohort had ten to twelve relapsed/refractory and more than 14 treatment-naive patients; approximately 17 were IGHV unmutated. Responses were partial in roughly 24 patients and complete in 2; after median 68 months follow-up, about 14 stayed in remission and some twelve progressed. The response samples were drawn at a median of around eleven months into treatment, with a range of roughly 6 to 40 months. On average, each sample yielded around 270,000 productive templates and under 95,000 productive rearrangements. Of the 90 or so participants in the trial, about 25 had longitudinal samples available. Cryopreserved peripheral blood mononuclear cells were obtained prior to treatment, at the time of response, and at either disease progression or sustained remission. Every sample from remission and from progressive disease was obtained while the patients were still on ibrutinib. What the work shows at the level of the full study, not this receptor alone: Public clonotypes were rare and either contracted or stayed stable during treatment, and the rise in clonality at ibrutinib response reflected the expansion of private clonotypes. Baseline clonality exceeded that of age-matched healthy donors and correlated strongly with circulating CD8+ T-cell counts. Sampling times were not matched between sustained-remission and progressing patients, and lymph node repertoires were not studied. Clonality increased at ibrutinib response, stayed stable in sustained remission, and fell back toward baseline at progression.

On a MiSeq, deep resolution sequencing aimed for a depth between 1 in 1 million and 1 in 200,000 T cells, with each clonotype covered 10x on average. The immunoSEQ hsTCRB Kit was used to generate the TCR beta libraries. From the authors' description of their analysis: ImmunoSEQ Data Assistant and ImmunoSEQ Analyzer were used for data analysis, and V, D and J genes were assigned according to IMGT definitions. Clonality, which ranges from 0 to 1, was calculated by subtracting the normalized Shannon entropy of productive rearrangement frequencies from one. Only overrepresented clonotypes making up at least 0.05% of each patient's repertoire were included in the public clonotype analysis. Some 13 age-matched healthy donor repertoires from immuneACCESS served as clonality controls. TCRdb provides this immuneACCESS table in a form limited to in-frame rearrangements. Some clones are lacking; in checked studies, under half of them reflect an unresolved V gene, and why the rest are absent is not known. From that table come the V and J calls and clone size; the DNA was used to work out D and trimming. The sample table contains over 150,000 clones; only one count was recorded for around three quarters of them. Around 15% of the sample belongs to the ten largest clones.

Sample: PBMCs, taken after 24 months of ibrutinib treatment. This clonotype originated in a human donor with chronic lymphocytic leukemia.

The CDR3 has the sequence CATRASGRRETQYF. The nucleotide sequence reads TGTGCCACCAGGGCTAGCGGGAGACGGGAGACCCAGTACTTC. Rearrangement joined TRBV15 to TRBJ2-5; 10 bases in between match TRBD2. From the cysteine up to the phenylalanine, the CDR3 has a length of 14 residues. The read is trimmed to its CDR3 DNA, 42 bases read in frame from base 1. CDR1 is given as LNHNV and CDR2 as YYDKDF, both from the germline V gene (reference sequence). The germline V and J ends show losses of 6 bases and 5 bases respectively, and no gene match explains 6 bases of the junction.